The clone carrying this T cell receptor beta chain has more than one count but fewer than ten. Its antigen is not known. Stated treatment: oral pan-JAK inhibitor, 5-10 mg twice daily. Peripheral blood and lesional scalp punch biopsies were taken from alopecia areata patients. The data originate from a study of CD8+ T cells in alopecia areata. Notes on the study in general: Many expanded lesional clones persisted during tofacitinib (in both scalp and blood). Normal skin's resident alphabeta T cells are also sequenced in scalp samples. With one nonresponder, baseline CD8+ expansion's link to response remains uncertain.

Sequencing relied on a cDNA template that was reverse transcribed from extracted RNA. TCRdb's copy holds only in-frame clones and misses some; the assay was immunoSEQ multiplex PCR. Among more than 150,000 clones listed, 45% to 75% were seen once. Unmatched junction bases numbered 5, after V lost 4 bases and J lost 5 bases. Germline lookup yields CDR1 SGDLS and CDR2 YYNGEE. This CDR3 spans 14 amino acids. This TCR derives from a human donor with alopecia areata. The sample was CD4+ T cells sorted from blood, taken at week 4, from a patient treated with tofacitinib. The rearrangement joins TRBV9 to TRBJ2-7, with TRBD2 matching 11 bases. The CDR3 region is CASSPGLAAHEQYF. For the CDR3, the DNA is TGTGCCAGCAGCCCGGGACTAGCGGCCCACGAGCAGTACTTC.